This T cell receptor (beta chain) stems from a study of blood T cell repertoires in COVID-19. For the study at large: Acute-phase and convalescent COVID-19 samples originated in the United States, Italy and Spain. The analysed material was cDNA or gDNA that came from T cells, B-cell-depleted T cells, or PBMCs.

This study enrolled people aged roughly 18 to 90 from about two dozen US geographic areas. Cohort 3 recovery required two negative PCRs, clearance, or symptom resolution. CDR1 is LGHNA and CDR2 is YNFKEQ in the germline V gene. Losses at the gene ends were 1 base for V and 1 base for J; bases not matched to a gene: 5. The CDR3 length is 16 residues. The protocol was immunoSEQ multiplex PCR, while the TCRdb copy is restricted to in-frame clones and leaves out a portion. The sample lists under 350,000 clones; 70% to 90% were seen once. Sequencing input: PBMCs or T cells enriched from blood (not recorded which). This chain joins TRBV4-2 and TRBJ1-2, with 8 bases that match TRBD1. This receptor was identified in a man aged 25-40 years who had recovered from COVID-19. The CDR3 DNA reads TGTGCCAGCAGCCAAGTATCACAGGGGGTTAACTATGGCTACACCTTC. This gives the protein CASSQVSQGVNYGYTF.